These 3 T cell receptor beta chains share one sample of origin, sequenced in a study of radiotherapy plus CTLA-4 blockade in lung cancer. Assay used: immunoSEQ multiplex PCR; TCRdb lists only in-frame clones, some missing. The top ten clones hold approximately 3.5% of a sample with more than 90,000 clones, 81% of them seen once. The sequencing used peripheral blood, collected from a patient treated with radiotherapy plus ipilimumab. Every receptor here comes from a human donor with non-small cell lung cancer that progressed on radiotherapy plus ipilimumab. Some clones in this sample may be carry-over from other donors' samples.

This clone has only a few counts. V and J are TRBV6-1 and TRBJ1-2; D uncertain. The length of the CDR3 is 14 residues. The V gene's germline CDR1 is MNHNS and CDR2 SASEGT. V lost 0 bases and J lost 4, with 9 bases in between. The CDR3 protein is CASSEAGGPYGYTF. The DNA for the CDR3 is TGTGCCAGCAGTGAAGCGGGTGGACCCTATGGCTACACCTTC.

The chain links TRBV19 to TRBJ1-5; TRBD1 matches at 8 bases. The junction had 1 base not matched to a gene; V was cut back by 7 bases and J by 5 bases. CDR1 LNHDA and CDR2 SQIVND come from the germline V gene (reference sequence). The CDR3 runs 12 residues. CDR3 nucleotides: TGTGCCAGTAAACAGGGGGATCAGCCCCAGCATTTT. It yields the protein CASKQGDQPQHF.

The chain has TRBV7-8 and TRBJ2-7, with unresolved D. Trimming left V 3 bases short and J 0 bases short, with 9 bases between. Per germline, CDR1 SGHVS and CDR2 FQNEAQ. The CDR3 covers 14 residues. CDR3 nucleotides: TGTGCCAGCAGCTTTGGCAGGACCTCCTACGAGCAGTACTTC. This gives the protein CASSFGRTSYEQYF.